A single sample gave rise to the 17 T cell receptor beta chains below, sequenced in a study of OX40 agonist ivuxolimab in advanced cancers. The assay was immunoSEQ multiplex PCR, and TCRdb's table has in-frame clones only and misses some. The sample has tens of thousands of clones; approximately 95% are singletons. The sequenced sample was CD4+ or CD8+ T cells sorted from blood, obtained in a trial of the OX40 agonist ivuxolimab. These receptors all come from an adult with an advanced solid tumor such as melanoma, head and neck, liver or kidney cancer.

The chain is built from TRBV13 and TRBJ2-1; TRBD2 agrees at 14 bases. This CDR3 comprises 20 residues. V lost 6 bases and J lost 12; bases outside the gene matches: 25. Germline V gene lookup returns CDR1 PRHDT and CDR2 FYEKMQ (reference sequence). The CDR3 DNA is TGTGCCAGCAGGAGTACCGGGACCTCCGGGACTAGCGGGAGCCGGGGGGGGCAGTTCTTC. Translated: CASRSTGTSGTSGSRGGQFF.

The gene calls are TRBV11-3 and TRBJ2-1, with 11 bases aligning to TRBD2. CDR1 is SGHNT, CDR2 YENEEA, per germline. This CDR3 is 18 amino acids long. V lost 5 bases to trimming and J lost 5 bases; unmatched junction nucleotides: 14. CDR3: CASSPGVAGGGFDNEQFF. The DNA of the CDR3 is TGTGCCAGCAGCCCAGGGGTAGCGGGAGGGGGATTCGACAATGAGCAGTTCTTC.

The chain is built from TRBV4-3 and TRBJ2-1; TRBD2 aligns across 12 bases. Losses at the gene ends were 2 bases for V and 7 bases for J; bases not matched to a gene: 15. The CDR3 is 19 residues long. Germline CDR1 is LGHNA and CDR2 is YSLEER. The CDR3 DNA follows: TGCGCCAGCAGCCAACACGCTAGCGGGAGGGCCAGTGGGTTGAATGAGCAGTTCTTC. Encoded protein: CASSQHASGRASGLNEQFF.

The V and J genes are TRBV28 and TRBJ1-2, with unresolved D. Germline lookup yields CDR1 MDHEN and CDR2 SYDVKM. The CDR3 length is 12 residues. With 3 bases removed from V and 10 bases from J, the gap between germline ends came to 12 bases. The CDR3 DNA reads TGTGCCAGCAGTTTTCGGTCTAGGGACTACACCTTC. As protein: CASSFRSRDYTF.

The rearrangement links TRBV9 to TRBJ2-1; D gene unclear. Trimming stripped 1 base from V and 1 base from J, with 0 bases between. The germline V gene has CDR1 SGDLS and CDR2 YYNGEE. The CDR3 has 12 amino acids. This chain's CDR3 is CASSVSYNEQFF. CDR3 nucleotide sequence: TGTGCCAGCAGCGTATCCTACAATGAGCAGTTCTTC.

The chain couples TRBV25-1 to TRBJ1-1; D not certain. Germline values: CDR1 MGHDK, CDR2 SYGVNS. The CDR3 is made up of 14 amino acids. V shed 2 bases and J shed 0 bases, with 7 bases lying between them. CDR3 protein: CASSEKQMNTEAFF. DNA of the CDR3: TGTGCCAGCAGTGAAAAACAGATGAACACTGAAGCTTTCTTT.

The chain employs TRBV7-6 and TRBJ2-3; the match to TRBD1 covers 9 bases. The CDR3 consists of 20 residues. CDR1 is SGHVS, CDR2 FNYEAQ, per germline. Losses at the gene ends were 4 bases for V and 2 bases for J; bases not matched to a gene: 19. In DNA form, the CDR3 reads TGTGCCAGCAGCTATTTTGGATCTGAACCGGACAGGGGCGCCACAGATACGCAGTATTTT. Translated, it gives CASSYFGSEPDRGATDTQYF.

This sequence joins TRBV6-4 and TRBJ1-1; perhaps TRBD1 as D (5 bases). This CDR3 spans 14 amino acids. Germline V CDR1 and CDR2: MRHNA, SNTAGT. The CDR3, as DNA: TGTGGCATAGGTAAAGGGGATCTTTGGACTGAAGCTTTCTTT. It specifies CGIGKGDLWTEAFF.

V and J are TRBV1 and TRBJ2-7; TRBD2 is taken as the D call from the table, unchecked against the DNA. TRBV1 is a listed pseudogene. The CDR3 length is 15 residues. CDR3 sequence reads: CTSSPWGGPSYEQYF. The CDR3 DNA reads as TGCACCAGCAGTCCTTGGGGGGGCCCCTCCTACGAGCAGTACTTC.

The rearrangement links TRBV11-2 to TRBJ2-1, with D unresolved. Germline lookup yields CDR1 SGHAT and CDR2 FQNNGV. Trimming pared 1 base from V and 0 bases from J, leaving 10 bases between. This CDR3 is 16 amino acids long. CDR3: CASSLVVGSSYNEQFF. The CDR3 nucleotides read TGTGCCAGCAGCTTAGTGGTGGGTAGCTCCTACAATGAGCAGTTCTTC. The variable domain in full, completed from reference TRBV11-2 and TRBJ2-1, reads EAGVAQSPRYKIIEKRQSVAFWCNPISGHATLYWYQQILGQGPKLLIQFQNNGVVDDSQLPKDRFSAERLKGVDSTLKIQPAKLEDSAVYLCASSLVVGSSYNEQFFGPGTRLTVL.

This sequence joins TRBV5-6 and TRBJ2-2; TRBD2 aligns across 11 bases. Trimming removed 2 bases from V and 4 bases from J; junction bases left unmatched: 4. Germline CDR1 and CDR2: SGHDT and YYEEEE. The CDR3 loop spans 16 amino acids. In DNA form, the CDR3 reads TGTGCCAGCAGCTTCTTGGGGACTAGCGGCACCGGGGAGCTGTTTTTT. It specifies CASSFLGTSGTGELFF. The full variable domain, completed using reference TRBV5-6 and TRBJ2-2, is DAGVTQSPTHLIKTRGQQVTLRCSPKSGHDTVSWYQQALGQGPQFIFQYYEEEERQRGNFPDRFSGHQFPNYSSELNVNALLLGDSALYLCASSFLGTSGTGELFFGEGSRLTVL.

CDR3 sequence reads: CASSQDKISDTGELFF. CDR3 nucleotides: TGCGCCAGCAGCCAAGATAAGATATCCGACACCGGGGAGCTGTTTTTT. This chain joins TRBV4-3 and TRBJ2-2; D not resolved. The CDR3 consists of 16 residues. Looked up from germline, CDR1 is LGHNA and CDR2 is YSLEER. V was clipped by 0 bases and J by 3 bases, with 11 bases between them.

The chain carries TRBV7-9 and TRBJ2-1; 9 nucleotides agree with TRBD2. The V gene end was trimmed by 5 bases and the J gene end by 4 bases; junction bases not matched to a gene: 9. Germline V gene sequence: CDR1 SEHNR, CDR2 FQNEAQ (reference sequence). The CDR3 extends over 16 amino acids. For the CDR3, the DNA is TGTGCCAGCAGCCCTAGGACTAGCGCGAGATACAATGAGCAGTTCTTC. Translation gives CASSPRTSARYNEQFF.

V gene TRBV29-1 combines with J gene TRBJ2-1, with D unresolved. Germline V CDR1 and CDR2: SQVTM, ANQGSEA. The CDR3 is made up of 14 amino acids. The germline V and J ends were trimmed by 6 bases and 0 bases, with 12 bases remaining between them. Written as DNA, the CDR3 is TGCAGCGTCCCTAAATCCAACTCCTACAATGAGCAGTTCTTC. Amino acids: CSVPKSNSYNEQFF.

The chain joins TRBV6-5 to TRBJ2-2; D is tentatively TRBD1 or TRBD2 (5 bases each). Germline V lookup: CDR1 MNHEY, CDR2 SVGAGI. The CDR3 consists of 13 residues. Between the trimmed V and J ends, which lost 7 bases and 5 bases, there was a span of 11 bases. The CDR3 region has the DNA TGTGCCAGCACGGGGCTACTGACCGGGGAGCTGTTTTTT. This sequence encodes CASTGLLTGELFF.

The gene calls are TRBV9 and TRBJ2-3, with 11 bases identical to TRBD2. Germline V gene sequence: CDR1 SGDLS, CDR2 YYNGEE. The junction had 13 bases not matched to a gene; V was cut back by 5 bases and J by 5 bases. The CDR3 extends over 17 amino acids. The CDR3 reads CASRGDPLAGAQDTQYF. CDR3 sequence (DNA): TGTGCCAGCAGAGGGGACCCACTAGCGGGAGCGCAAGATACGCAGTATTTT.

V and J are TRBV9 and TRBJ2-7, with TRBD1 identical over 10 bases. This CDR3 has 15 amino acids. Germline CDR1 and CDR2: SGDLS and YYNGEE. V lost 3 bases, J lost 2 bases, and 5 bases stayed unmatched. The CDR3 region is CASSEGTGDTYEQYF. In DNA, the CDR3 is TGTGCCAGCAGCGAAGGGACAGGGGATACCTACGAGCAGTACTTC. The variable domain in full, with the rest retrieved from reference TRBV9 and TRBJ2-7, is DSGVTQTPKHLITATGQRVTLRCSPRSGDLSVYWYQQSLDQGLQFLIQYYNGEERAKGNILERFSAQQFPDLHSELNLSSLELGDSALYFCASSEGTGDTYEQYFGPGTRLTVT.